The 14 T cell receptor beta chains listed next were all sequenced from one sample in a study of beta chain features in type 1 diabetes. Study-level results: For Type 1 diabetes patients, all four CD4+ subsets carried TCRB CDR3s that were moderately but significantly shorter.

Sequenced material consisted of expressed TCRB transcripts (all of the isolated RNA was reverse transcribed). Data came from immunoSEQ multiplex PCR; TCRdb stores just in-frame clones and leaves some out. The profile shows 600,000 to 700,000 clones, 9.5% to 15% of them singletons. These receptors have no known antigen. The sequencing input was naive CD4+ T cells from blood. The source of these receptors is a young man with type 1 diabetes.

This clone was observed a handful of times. CDR3 coding DNA: TGTGCCAGCTCACCAGTAAAAGGCAAAAGCTCTGGGGCCAACGTCCTGACTTTC. It yields the protein CASSPVKGKSSGANVLTF. The chain is built from TRBV18 and TRBJ2-6; D gene ambiguous. This CDR3 is built from 18 residues. Trimming cost V 2 bases and J 0 bases, with 14 bases left between them. Per germline, CDR1 KGHSH and CDR2 LQKENI. The full variable domain, completed using reference TRBV18 and TRBJ2-6, is NAGVMQNPRHLVRRRGQEARLRCSPMKGHSHVYWYRQLPEEGLKFMVYLQKENIIDESGMPKERFSAEFPKEGPSILRIQQVVRGDSAAYFCASSPVKGKSSGANVLTFGAGSRLTVL.

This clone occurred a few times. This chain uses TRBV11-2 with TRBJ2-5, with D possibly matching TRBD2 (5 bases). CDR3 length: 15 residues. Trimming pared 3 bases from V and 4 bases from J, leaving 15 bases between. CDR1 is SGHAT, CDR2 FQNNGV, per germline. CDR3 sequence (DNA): TGTGCCAGCAGCTTGGCCCTTTCGGGGAGAGAGACCCAGTACTTC. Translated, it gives CASSLALSGRETQYF. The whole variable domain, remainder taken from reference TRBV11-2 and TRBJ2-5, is EAGVAQSPRYKIIEKRQSVAFWCNPISGHATLYWYQQILGQGPKLLIQFQNNGVVDDSQLPKDRFSAERLKGVDSTLKIQPAKLEDSAVYLCASSLALSGRETQYFGPGTRLLVL.

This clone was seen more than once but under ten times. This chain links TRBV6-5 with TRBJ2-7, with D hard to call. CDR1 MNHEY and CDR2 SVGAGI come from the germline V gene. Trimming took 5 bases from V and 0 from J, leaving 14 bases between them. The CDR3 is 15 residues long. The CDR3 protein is CASSPEQTYSYEQYF. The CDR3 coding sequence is TGTGCCAGCAGTCCGGAGCAAACTTACTCCTACGAGCAGTACTTC.

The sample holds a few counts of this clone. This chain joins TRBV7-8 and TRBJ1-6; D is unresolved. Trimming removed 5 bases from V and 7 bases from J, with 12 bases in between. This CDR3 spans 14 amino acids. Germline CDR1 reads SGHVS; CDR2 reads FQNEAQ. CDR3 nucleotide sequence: TGTGCCAGCAGCACCATGCCTGGAAATTCACCCCTCCACTTT. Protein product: CASSTMPGNSPLHF.

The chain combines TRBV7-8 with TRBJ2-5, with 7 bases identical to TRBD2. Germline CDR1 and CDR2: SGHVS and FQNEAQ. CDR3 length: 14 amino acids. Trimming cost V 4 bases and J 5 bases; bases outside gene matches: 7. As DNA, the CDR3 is TGTGCCAGCAGCTCGGCGGGGGTGGGGGAGACCCAGTACTTC. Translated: CASSSAGVGETQYF.

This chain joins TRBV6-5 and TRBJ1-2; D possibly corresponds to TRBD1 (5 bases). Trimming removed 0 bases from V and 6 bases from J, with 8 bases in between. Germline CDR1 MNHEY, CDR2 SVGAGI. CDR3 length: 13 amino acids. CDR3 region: CASSYSIRDGYTF. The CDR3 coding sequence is TGTGCCAGCAGTTACTCGATCAGGGATGGCTACACCTTC.

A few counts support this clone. In nucleotides, the CDR3 is TGTGCCAGCAGTTACGCCGGGGGCTCCACCGGGGAGCTGTTTTTT. Encoded protein: CASSYAGGSTGELFF. This rearrangement joins TRBV2 to TRBJ2-2; possibly TRBD1 or TRBD2 for D (6 bases each). Trimming took off 5 bases at V and 4 bases at J, with 14 bases between the two ends. CDR1 is SNHLY, CDR2 FYNNEI, per germline. This CDR3 spans 15 amino acids.

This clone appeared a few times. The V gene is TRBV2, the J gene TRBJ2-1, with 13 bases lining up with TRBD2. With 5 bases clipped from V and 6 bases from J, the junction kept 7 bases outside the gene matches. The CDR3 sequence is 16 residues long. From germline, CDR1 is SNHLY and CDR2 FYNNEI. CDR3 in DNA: TGTGCCAGCAGTCCCCCGGGACTAGCGGGGACCAATGAGCAGTTCTTC. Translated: CASSPPGLAGTNEQFF.

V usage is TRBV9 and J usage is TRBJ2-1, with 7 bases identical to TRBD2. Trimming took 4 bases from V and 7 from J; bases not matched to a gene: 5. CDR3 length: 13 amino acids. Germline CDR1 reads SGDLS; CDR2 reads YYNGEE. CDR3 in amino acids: CASSTQGLNEQFF. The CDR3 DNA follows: TGTGCCAGCAGCACCCAGGGACTAAATGAGCAGTTCTTC.

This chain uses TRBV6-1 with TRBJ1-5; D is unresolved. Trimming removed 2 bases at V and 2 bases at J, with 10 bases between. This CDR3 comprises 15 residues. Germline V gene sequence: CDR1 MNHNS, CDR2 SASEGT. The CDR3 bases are TGTGCCAGCAGTGAAATTTGGGCCGGCAATCAGCCCCAGCATTTT. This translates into CASSEIWAGNQPQHF.

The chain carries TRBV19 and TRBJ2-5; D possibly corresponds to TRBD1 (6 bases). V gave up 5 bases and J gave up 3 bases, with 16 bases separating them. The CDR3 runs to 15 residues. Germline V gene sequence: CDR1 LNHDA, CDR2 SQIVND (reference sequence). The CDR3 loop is CASSASGKGEETQYF. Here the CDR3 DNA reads TGTGCCAGTAGTGCATCAGGGAAGGGGGAAGAGACCCAGTACTTC.

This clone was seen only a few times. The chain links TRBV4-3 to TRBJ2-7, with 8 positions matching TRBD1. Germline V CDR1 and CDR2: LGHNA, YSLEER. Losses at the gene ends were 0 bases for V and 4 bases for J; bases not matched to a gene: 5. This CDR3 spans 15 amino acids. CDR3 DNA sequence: TGCGCCAGCAGCCAAGATACGGACAGGGCTTACGAGCAGTACTTC. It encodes CASSQDTDRAYEQYF.

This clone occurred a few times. The chain's CDR3 is CASRKGVTGELFF. CDR3 coding DNA: TGTGCCAGTAGAAAAGGGGTGACCGGGGAGCTGTTTTTT. V gene TRBV6-5 combines with J gene TRBJ2-2; weak D call: TRBD1 (5 bases). The CDR3 runs to 13 residues. Germline CDR1 MNHEY, CDR2 SVGAGI. V shed 9 bases and J shed 5 bases, with 13 bases lying between them.

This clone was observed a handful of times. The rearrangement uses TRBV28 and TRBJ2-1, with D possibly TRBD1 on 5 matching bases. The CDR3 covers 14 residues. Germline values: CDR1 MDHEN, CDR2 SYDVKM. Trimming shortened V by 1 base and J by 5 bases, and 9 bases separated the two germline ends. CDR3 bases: TGTGCCAGCAGTTTATCAGGGTTCAACAATGAGCAGTTCTTC. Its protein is CASSLSGFNNEQFF.